This T cell receptor beta chain was found in a study of OX40 agonist ivuxolimab in advanced cancers. Study-wide results and caveats: Also showing low normalized T-cell clonal expansion were some of the nonresponders. CD4+ and CD8+ blood T cells expanded clonally by week 6 at 0.1 to 3.0 mg/kg.

The CDR3 spans 13 residues. Germline CDR1 reads MGHRA; CDR2 reads YSYEKL. Trimming cost V 1 base and J 2 bases, with 6 bases left between them. With regard to this clone: Its specificity is not known.

TCRdb's table, derived via immunoSEQ multiplex PCR, lists solely in-frame clones and lacks some. The table shows some 83,000 clones, with 93% occurring only once. The rearrangement links TRBV4-1 to TRBJ2-7; no clear D. This clonotype originated in an adult with an advanced solid tumor such as melanoma, head and neck, liver or kidney cancer. The source was CD4+ or CD8+ T cells sorted from blood, collected in a trial of the OX40 agonist ivuxolimab. CDR3 residues: CASSQAAPYEQYF. For the CDR3, the DNA is TGCGCCAGCAGCCAAGCGGCTCCCTACGAGCAGTACTTC.